What follows are 27 T cell receptor beta chains derived from one specimen sequenced in a study of T cells in narcolepsy. Assay used: immunoSEQ multiplex PCR; TCRdb lists only in-frame clones, some missing. The sample contains about 40,000 clones, about 87% of which appear only once. The sample comprised CD45RA- memory CD4+ T cells from PBMCs. The receptor source for this set is a human donor with narcolepsy.

Comments on this clone: The same CDR3 can be traced to other DNA sequences in this sample. The chain carries TRBV5-1 and TRBJ1-1; D unclear. V gave up 0 bases and J gave up 1 base, with 7 bases separating them. The CDR3 totals 14 residues. Germline lookup yields CDR1 SGHRS and CDR2 YFSETQ. The DNA of the CDR3 is TGCGCCAGCAGCTTGGTTACCGAGAACACTGAAGCTTTCTTT. Translation: CASSLVTENTEAFF.

The V and J genes are TRBV2 and TRBJ1-1; the match to TRBD1 covers 9 bases. Germline V gene sequence: CDR1 SNHLY, CDR2 FYNNEI. J was trimmed by 12 bases and V by 2 bases; bases with no gene match: 7. The CDR3 consists of 13 residues. CDR3 sequence: CASSERDRGRTFF. The CDR3 DNA reads TGTGCCAGCAGTGAAAGAGACAGGGGGAGAACTTTCTTT.

The J gene is TRBJ2-7, the V gene TRBV10-3, with D perhaps being TRBD1 or TRBD2 (5 bases each). Trimming removed 2 bases from V and 2 bases from J, with 10 bases in between. Germline V gene data show CDR1 as ENHRY and CDR2 as SYGVKD. The CDR3 is 14 residues long. CDR3 coding DNA: TGTGCCATCAGTGAGAATCCGGGACCCTACGAGCAGTACTTC. It yields the protein CAISENPGPYEQYF.

This clone was seen only once. V is TRBV2 and J is TRBJ2-2; 11 nucleotides match TRBD1. Trimming at V came to 11 bases and at J to 5 bases, leaving 10 bases not matched to a gene. CDR1 is SNHLY, CDR2 FYNNEI, per germline. The CDR3 contains 15 residues. The CDR3 nucleotides are TGTGCCTCTCTTGGGGGGACAGGGGGGACCGGGGAGCTGTTTTTT. This gives the protein CASLGGTGGTGELFF. Combining the CDR3 with reference TRBV2 and TRBJ2-2 gives the whole variable domain EPEVTQTPSHQVTQMGQEVILRCVPISNHLYFYWYRQILGQKVEFLVSFYNNEISEKSEIFDDQFSVERPDGSNFTLKIRSTKLEDSAMYFCASLGGTGGTGELFFGEGSRLTVL.

The chain couples TRBV2 to TRBJ2-6, with D perhaps being TRBD1 or TRBD2 (6 bases each). CDR1 is SNHLY, CDR2 FYNNEI, per germline. V was clipped by 8 bases and J by 1 base, with 9 bases between them. The length of the CDR3 is 14 residues. In DNA, the CDR3 is TGTGCCAGCGGGGGGCCGTCTGGGGCCAACGTCCTGACTTTC. Translating it yields CASGGPSGANVLTF.

This sequence joins TRBV16 and TRBJ1-2, with D hard to call. CDR3 length equals 13 residues. Trimming removed 2 bases from V and 8 bases from J, with 12 bases in between. Germline V CDR1 and CDR2: KGHSY, FQNENV. The CDR3 DNA reads as TGTGCCAGCAGCCAAGACTCCCCTCGGGGCTACACCTTC. It yields the protein CASSQDSPRGYTF.

This chain joins TRBV5-1 and TRBJ2-7; the D gene is possibly TRBD1 (6 bases). The germline V and J ends were trimmed by 0 bases and 0 bases, with 10 bases remaining between them. Germline CDR1 reads SGHRS; CDR2 reads YFSETQ. The CDR3 is 15 amino acids. The CDR3 spells CASSLVTGNSYEQYF. In DNA, the CDR3 is TGCGCCAGCAGCTTGGTGACAGGCAACTCCTACGAGCAGTACTTC.

The chain carries TRBV7-9 and TRBJ1-4, with no clear D. The V gene's germline CDR1 is SEHNR and CDR2 FQNEAQ (reference sequence). The CDR3 is made up of 15 amino acids. V was trimmed by 0 bases and J by 7 bases, leaving 12 bases between them. The CDR3 DNA reads as TGTGCCAGCAGCTTAGCGGAGGGATATGCTGAAAAACTGTTTTTT. Protein sequence: CASSLAEGYAEKLFF.

In DNA form, the CDR3 reads TGTGCCAGCAGCCCCTTTGGAGGGGTCGAGGATACGCAGTATTTT. Translated, it gives CASSPFGGVEDTQYF. The rearrangement joins TRBV7-9 to TRBJ2-3; TRBD2 might be the D (6 bases). From germline, CDR1 is SEHNR and CDR2 FQNEAQ (reference sequence). V was trimmed by 5 bases and J by 6 bases, leaving 18 bases between them. The CDR3 covers 15 residues.

This chain uses TRBV7-6 with TRBJ2-7, with D perhaps matching TRBD1 or TRBD2 (6 bases each). The CDR3 extends over 15 amino acids. Germline lookup yields CDR1 SGHVS and CDR2 FNYEAQ. V was trimmed by 2 bases and J by 2 bases, leaving 13 bases between them. The CDR3 region has the DNA TGTGCCAGCAGCTTAAGGGACGGGGGCCCCTACGAGCAGTACTTC. Residues: CASSLRDGGPYEQYF.

This sequence joins TRBV5-6 and TRBJ1-1; 11 nucleotides line up with TRBD1. The CDR3 spans 15 residues. Trimming took 6 bases from V and 5 from J; bases not matched to a gene: 9. CDR1 is SGHDT, CDR2 YYEEEE, per germline. CDR3: CASKDRGRGATEAFF. CDR3 nucleotide sequence: TGTGCCAGCAAGGACAGGGGGCGCGGGGCGACTGAAGCTTTCTTT. The variable domain in full, completed from reference TRBV5-6 and TRBJ1-1, reads DAGVTQSPTHLIKTRGQQVTLRCSPKSGHDTVSWYQQALGQGPQFIFQYYEEEERQRGNFPDRFSGHQFPNYSSELNVNALLLGDSALYLCASKDRGRGATEAFFGQGTRLTVV.

The chain recombines TRBV20-1 with TRBJ2-1; weak D call: TRBD1 (5 bases). The CDR3 sequence is 11 residues long. The germline V gene has CDR1 DFQATT and CDR2 SNEGSKA (reference sequence). The CDR3 nucleotides read TGCTCCGGACATTTTTCAAATGAGCAGTTCTTC. It translates to CSGHFSNEQFF.

DNA of the CDR3: TGTGCCAGCAGTTTAGGACAGGGGGGCTATGGCTACACCTTC. It specifies CASSLGQGGYGYTF. The V gene is TRBV28, the J gene TRBJ1-2, with 10 bases identical to TRBD1. CDR3 size: 14 residues. Germline CDR1 and CDR2: MDHEN and SYDVKM. V lost 2 bases to trimming and J lost 4 bases; unmatched junction nucleotides: 1.

The chain recombines TRBV5-6 with TRBJ2-2, with 7 bases that match TRBD1. The CDR3 covers 15 residues. V shed 4 bases and J 1 base; nucleotides not matched to a gene: 4. From germline, CDR1 is SGHDT and CDR2 YYEEEE. Here the CDR3 DNA reads TGTGCCAGCAGCCCACAGGGGAGGAACACCGGGGAGCTGTTTTTT. Amino acids: CASSPQGRNTGELFF. Together with reference TRBV5-6 and TRBJ2-2, the CDR3 gives the full variable domain: DAGVTQSPTHLIKTRGQQVTLRCSPKSGHDTVSWYQQALGQGPQFIFQYYEEEERQRGNFPDRFSGHQFPNYSSELNVNALLLGDSALYLCASSPQGRNTGELFFGEGSRLTVL.

The chain recombines TRBV30 with TRBJ2-1; the match to TRBD2 covers 8 bases. This CDR3 comprises 13 residues. V dropped 4 bases and J dropped 9; count of bases not matched to a gene: 8. CDR1 and CDR2 (germline): GTSNPN, SVGIG (reference sequence). The CDR3 loop reads CAWNSGSVTEQFF. CDR3 nucleotide sequence: TGTGCCTGGAACAGCGGGAGCGTAACTGAGCAGTTCTTC.

This clone came up once. The gene calls are TRBV27 and TRBJ2-5, with D perhaps TRBD1 (7 bases). V was clipped by 5 bases and J by 7 bases, with 20 bases between them. The CDR3 consists of 15 residues. CDR1 is MNHEY and CDR2 is SMNVEV in the germline V gene (reference sequence). CDR3 sequence: CASSQLGVQGGTQYF. CDR3 nucleotide sequence: TGTGCCAGCAGTCAACTAGGGGTGCAGGGGGGGACCCAGTACTTC.

The gene calls are TRBV11-1 and TRBJ1-3; no reliable D call. The V and J ends lost 4 bases and 2 bases respectively, with 9 bases between them. CDR1 and CDR2 (germline): SGHAT, FQDESV (reference sequence). This CDR3 contains 14 residues. CDR3 region: CASSSWTTGNTIYF. CDR3 sequence (DNA): TGTGCCAGCAGCTCCTGGACCACTGGAAACACCATATATTTT.

This rearrangement joins TRBV7-9 to TRBJ1-1; no clear D. This CDR3 is 11 amino acids long. V was cut by 5 bases and J by 1 base, with 2 bases left in between. Germline CDR1 and CDR2: SEHNR and FQNEAQ (reference sequence). The CDR3 DNA reads as TGTGCCAGCAGCCGGAACACTGAAGCTTTCTTT. Translation: CASSRNTEAFF.

V usage is TRBV11-3 and J usage is TRBJ2-3; either TRBD1 or TRBD2 may fit D (5 bases each). Deletions cut 0 bases from V and 3 bases from J, with 10 bases between. CDR1 is SGHNT, CDR2 YENEEA, per germline. The CDR3 is 15 residues long. As DNA, the CDR3 is TGTGCCAGCAGCTTAGAGGGGGTGAGGACAGATACGCAGTATTTT. Translating it yields CASSLEGVRTDTQYF.

This clone was seen only once. The V gene is TRBV2, the J gene TRBJ2-2; 13 positions agree with TRBD2. This CDR3 comprises 15 residues. Germline values: CDR1 SNHLY, CDR2 FYNNEI. V dropped 6 bases and J dropped 3; count of bases not matched to a gene: 1. The CDR3 here is CASSGTSGDTGELFF. The CDR3 bases are TGTGCCAGCAGCGGGACTAGCGGGGACACCGGGGAGCTGTTTTTT.

The chain employs TRBV27 and TRBJ2-2; the match to TRBD2 covers 8 bases. CDR1 and CDR2 from the germline V gene are MNHEY and SMNVEV (reference sequence). This CDR3 spans 14 amino acids. With V trimmed by 7 bases and J by 2 bases, 3 bases remained unmatched. In nucleotides, the CDR3 is TGTGCCAGCACTTGGACTAGCAACACCGGGGAGCTGTTTTTT. This codes for CASTWTSNTGELFF.

The gene calls are TRBV19 and TRBJ1-5; D is unresolved. Germline CDR1 is LNHDA and CDR2 is SQIVND (reference sequence). V was shortened by 0 bases and J by 6 bases, with 9 bases between the two germline ends. CDR3 length equals 14 residues. CDR3 bases: TGTGCCAGTAGTATAGATCGGTGGGCTCAGCCCCAGCATTTT. Protein product: CASSIDRWAQPQHF.

There are a few counts of this clone. The rearrangement uses TRBV5-5 and TRBJ1-6; D is possibly TRBD1 (6 bases). The CDR3 totals 14 residues. V was pared by 0 bases and J by 7 bases, with 8 bases between. Germline assignment: CDR1 SGHKS and CDR2 YYEKEE (reference sequence). As DNA, the CDR3 is TGTGCCAGCAGCTTGGAAGGACAGAATTCACCCCTCCACTTT. This gives the protein CASSLEGQNSPLHF.

The chain uses TRBV15 and TRBJ2-1; the match to TRBD1 covers 8 bases. Losses at the gene ends were 4 bases for V and 0 bases for J; bases not matched to a gene: 5. Germline V lookup: CDR1 LNHNV, CDR2 YYDKDF (reference sequence). CDR3 length equals 16 residues. CDR3 DNA sequence: TGTGCCACCAGCACCAGACAGGGGAGCTCCTACAATGAGCAGTTCTTC. It codes for CATSTRQGSSYNEQFF.

The sample holds a few counts of this clone. The chain recombines TRBV9 with TRBJ1-4; D unclear. Germline assignment: CDR1 SGDLS and CDR2 YYNGEE. The ends were cut back, 2 bases at V and 5 bases at J, with 10 bases in the middle. This CDR3 has 14 residues. The CDR3 region is CASSVSPENEKLFF. The CDR3 DNA sequence: TGTGCCAGCAGCGTTAGTCCAGAAAATGAAAAACTGTTTTTT.

The gene calls are TRBV19 and TRBJ1-1, with D tentatively TRBD1 (6 bases). Germline-derived CDR1 and CDR2 are LNHDA and SQIVND (reference sequence). The CDR3 contains 16 residues. The V and J ends lost 1 base and 4 bases respectively, with 16 bases between them. The CDR3 protein is CASSIVAGAGGTEAFF. CDR3 nucleotide sequence: TGTGCCAGTAGTATAGTTGCAGGGGCGGGAGGCACTGAAGCTTTCTTT.

The chain carries TRBV29-1 and TRBJ2-1; D remains unclear. CDR1 and CDR2 (germline): SQVTM, ANQGSEA. The length of the CDR3 is 15 residues. Between the trimmed V and J ends, which lost 3 bases and 0 bases, there was a span of 12 bases. DNA for the CDR3: TGCAGCGTTGAGGAACCTATAGTCTCCTACAATGAGCAGTTCTTC. It specifies CSVEEPIVSYNEQFF.